One and the same sample provided the 9 T cell receptor beta chains below, sequenced in a study of T cell responses to AZD1222 COVID-19 vaccine. TCRdb's copy holds only in-frame clones and misses some; the assay was immunoSEQ multiplex PCR. This sample has about 110,000 clones, with roughly nine tenths found just once. This specimen was peripheral blood, taken on day 0 of MenACWY control vaccination. Receptor source: an adult in good health.

This rearrangement joins TRBV30 to TRBJ2-7; 8 bases fit TRBD1. V trimming: 0 bases; J trimming: 6 bases; junction bases outside the gene matches: 10. Germline loops: CDR1 GTSNPN, CDR2 SVGIG (reference sequence). This CDR3 has 15 amino acids. The CDR3, as DNA: TGTGCCTGGAGTGTACTCGGACAGGGTCAGCCCGAGCAGTACTTC. Residues: CAWSVLGQGQPEQYF.

CDR3 residues: CASSITPTYPRPTYNMNTEAFF. The CDR3 coding sequence is TGTGCCAGTAGTATTACCCCTACGTATCCTAGGCCTACATATAACATGAACACTGAAGCTTTCTTT. The chain is built from TRBV19 and TRBJ1-1; D uncertain. Trimming removed 3 bases at V and 0 bases at J, with 32 bases between. Germline V gene sequence: CDR1 LNHDA, CDR2 SQIVND (reference sequence). There are 22 residues in the CDR3.

This rearrangement joins TRBV25-1 to TRBJ1-5, with 8 bases fitting TRBD1. The trim removed 3 bases at V and 5 bases at J, leaving 6 bases unmatched. CDR3 size: 15 residues. The germline CDR1 and CDR2 sequences are MGHDK and SYGVNS. The CDR3 coding sequence is TGTGCCAGCAGTGACCCAGGGGGCGATGATCAGCCCCAGCATTTT. Its protein is CASSDPGGDDQPQHF.

This CDR3 is CASSATGRYTGELFF. The CDR3 DNA is TGCGCCAGCAGCGCCACAGGTCGCTACACCGGGGAGCTGTTTTTT. The V call is TRBV5-1, the J call TRBJ2-2; TRBD1 might be the D (5 bases). CDR1 SGHRS and CDR2 YFSETQ come from the germline V gene. This CDR3 has 15 amino acids. The V and J ends lost 4 bases and 3 bases respectively, with 13 bases between them.

V is TRBV7-9 and J is TRBJ1-1, with TRBD1 matching over 9 bases. Trimming took 5 bases from V and 5 from J; bases not matched to a gene: 3. CDR1 and CDR2 (germline): SEHNR, FQNEAQ (reference sequence). CDR3 length equals 13 residues. The CDR3 spells CASSRTGETEAFF. DNA for the CDR3: TGTGCCAGCAGCCGGACAGGGGAAACTGAAGCTTTCTTT. Drawing the rest from reference TRBV7-9 and TRBJ1-1, the complete variable domain is DTGVSQNPRHKITKRGQNVTFRCDPISEHNRLYWYRQTLGQGPEFLTYFQNEAQLEKSRLLSDRFSAERPKGSFSTLEIQRTEQGDSAMYLCASSRTGETEAFFGQGTRLTVV.

The chain links TRBV6-5 to TRBJ1-6; D is undetermined. The V end was cut by 6 bases, the J end by 8 bases, with 17 bases between. Germline V gene data show CDR1 as MNHEY and CDR2 as SVGAGI. The CDR3 loop spans 15 amino acids. The CDR3 nucleotides are TGTGCCAGCAGACGACCGGGAGGGTCGGATTCACCCCTCCACTTT. It translates to CASRRPGGSDSPLHF.

The chain joins TRBV10-3 to TRBJ1-6; D uncertain. Germline V CDR1 and CDR2: ENHRY, SYGVKD. V was trimmed by 0 bases and J by 3 bases, leaving 9 bases between them. The CDR3 spans 16 residues. Written as DNA, the CDR3 is TGTGCCATCAGTGAGTCCCCCCCGGACTATAATTCACCCCTCCACTTT. Its translation: CAISESPPDYNSPLHF.

The chain couples TRBV7-8 to TRBJ2-7, with D tentatively TRBD1 (6 bases). This CDR3 spans 13 amino acids. V shed 5 bases and J shed 4 bases, with 12 bases lying between them. Germline V gives CDR1 SGHVS, CDR2 FQNEAQ. The CDR3 DNA is TGTGCCAGCAGCGGAAACAGGGTTTACGAGCAGTACTTC. Its protein is CASSGNRVYEQYF.

The chain recombines TRBV7-3 with TRBJ1-2, with D perhaps TRBD1 (6 bases). CDR1 and CDR2 from the germline V gene are SGHTA and FQGTGA. Trimming removed 2 bases at V and 6 bases at J, with 10 bases between. The CDR3 has 13 amino acids. CDR3 loop: CASSLLGHNGYTF. In DNA form, the CDR3 reads TGTGCCAGCAGCTTATTGGGACATAATGGCTACACCTTC.